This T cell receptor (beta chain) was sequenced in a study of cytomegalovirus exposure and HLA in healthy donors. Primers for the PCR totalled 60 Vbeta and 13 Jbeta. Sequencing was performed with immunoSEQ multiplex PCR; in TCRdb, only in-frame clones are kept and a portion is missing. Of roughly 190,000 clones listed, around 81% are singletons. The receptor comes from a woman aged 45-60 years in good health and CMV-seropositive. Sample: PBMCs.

CDR3 DNA sequence: TGTGCCAGCAGCTTCGGGACTAGCGGGCACAATGAGCAGTTCTTC. Its protein product is CASSFGTSGHNEQFF. This sequence joins TRBV5-6 and TRBJ2-1; 12 bases fit TRBD2. V trimming: 2 bases; J trimming: 5 bases; junction bases outside the gene matches: 2. CDR1 and CDR2 (germline): SGHDT, YYEEEE. The CDR3 has 15 residues.